What follows are 3 T cell receptor beta chains derived from one specimen sequenced in a study of OX40 agonist ivuxolimab in advanced cancers. Receptors were amplified or captured by the immunoSEQ multiplex PCR assay. This immuneACCESS table, as held by TCRdb, lists in-frame sequences with V and J called but not all clones. Of the missing ones, under half trace to an unresolved V gene in checked studies; the others have no known cause. The sample records 65,000 to 95,000 clones, around 87% of which are singletons. Together, the top ten hold about 5.9% of the sample. The sample here was CD4+ or CD8+ T cells sorted from blood, taken in a trial of the OX40 agonist ivuxolimab. Receptors originate from an adult with an advanced solid tumor such as melanoma, head and neck, liver or kidney cancer.

V usage is TRBV5-4 and J usage is TRBJ2-7; D might be TRBD2 (6 bases). The CDR3 is 15 residues long. V lost 0 bases and J lost 4, with 14 bases in between. CDR1 is SGHNT and CDR2 is YYREEE in the germline V gene (reference sequence). For the CDR3, the DNA is TGTGCCAGCAGCTTGGCCTCGGCGCTAGCGTACGAGCAGTACTTC. Translating gives CASSLASALAYEQYF.

V and J are TRBV28 and TRBJ2-7; 7 bases fit TRBD1. There are 14 residues in the CDR3. From germline, CDR1 is MDHEN and CDR2 SYDVKM. Losses at the gene ends were 5 bases for V and 3 bases for J; bases not matched to a gene: 7. CDR3 sequence: CASSPSGQFYEQYF. The CDR3 DNA follows: TGTGCCAGCAGTCCCTCGGGACAGTTCTACGAGCAGTACTTC.

This clone occurred once. V gene TRBV4-3 combines with J gene TRBJ2-1; D ambiguous. The CDR3 spans 15 residues. CDR1 is LGHNA, CDR2 YSLEER, per germline. V lost 1 base and J 7 bases, leaving 14 bases between the germline ends. The CDR3 bases are TGCGCCAGCAGCCAAGTTCTGGGCCCCTGGAATGAGCAGTTCTTC. This sequence encodes CASSQVLGPWNEQFF.